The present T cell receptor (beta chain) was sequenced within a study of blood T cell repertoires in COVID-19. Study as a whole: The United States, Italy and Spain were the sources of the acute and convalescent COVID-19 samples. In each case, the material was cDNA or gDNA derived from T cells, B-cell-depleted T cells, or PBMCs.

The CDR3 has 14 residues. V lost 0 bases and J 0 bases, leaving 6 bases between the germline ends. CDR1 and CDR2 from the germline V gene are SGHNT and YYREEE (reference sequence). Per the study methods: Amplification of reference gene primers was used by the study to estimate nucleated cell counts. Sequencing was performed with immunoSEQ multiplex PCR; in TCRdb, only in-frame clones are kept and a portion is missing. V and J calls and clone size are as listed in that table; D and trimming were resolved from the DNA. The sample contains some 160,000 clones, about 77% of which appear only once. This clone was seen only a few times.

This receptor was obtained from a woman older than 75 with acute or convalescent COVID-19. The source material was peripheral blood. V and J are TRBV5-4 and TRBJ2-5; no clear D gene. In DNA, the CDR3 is TGTGCCAGCAGCTTGGACAACCACCAAGAGACCCAGTACTTC. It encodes CASSLDNHQETQYF.